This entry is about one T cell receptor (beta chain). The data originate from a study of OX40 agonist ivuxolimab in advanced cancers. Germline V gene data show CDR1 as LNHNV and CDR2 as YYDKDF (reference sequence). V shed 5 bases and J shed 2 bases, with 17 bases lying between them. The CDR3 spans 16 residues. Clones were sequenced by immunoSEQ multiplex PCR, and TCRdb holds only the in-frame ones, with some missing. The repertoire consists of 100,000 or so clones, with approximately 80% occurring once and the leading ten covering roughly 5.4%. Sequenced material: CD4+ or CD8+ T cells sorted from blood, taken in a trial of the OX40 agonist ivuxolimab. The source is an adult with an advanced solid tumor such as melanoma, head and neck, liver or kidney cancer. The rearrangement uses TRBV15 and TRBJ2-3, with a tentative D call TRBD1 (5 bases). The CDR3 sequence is CATSGPLRDYTDTQYF. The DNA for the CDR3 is TGTGCCACCAGCGGCCCCCTCAGGGATTACACAGATACGCAGTATTTT.